The rows below give T cell receptor beta chains drawn from one sample of a study of graft-versus-host responses after intestinal transplantation. The table came from immunoSEQ multiplex PCR; TCRdb's copy has only in-frame clones and leaves some out. The sample carries 85,000 to 100,000 clones, about 90% recorded once. These TCRs are of unknown antigen specificity. Specimen: unstimulated CD8+ T cells sorted from spleen or lymph node cells, collected before transplant. Receptors originate from a human donor who was the organ donor for an intestinal transplant. Each CDR3 is given with its conserved first and last residue. A D gene is named only where the DNA matches it firmly. Clone size, where shown, is once, few, many, or a class for clones that have expanded.

clone size	V gene	J gene	D gene	CDR3 DNA	CDR3 protein
-	TRBV11-3	TRBJ2-1	TRBD2	TGTGCCAGCAGCTTAGATCCTAGCGGAAATAACAATGAGCAGTTCTTC	CASSLDPSGNNNEQFF
-	TRBV13	TRBJ2-5	TRBD2	TGTGCCAGCAGCTTAGGTCTAGCGGAAGAGACCCAGTACTTC	CASSLGLAEETQYF
once	TRBV29-1	TRBJ2-1	TRBD1	TGCAGCGTTGAAGGGGCTTTCGGGGACAGGGGTATCCCTAATGAGCAGTTCTTC	CSVEGAFGDRGIPNEQFF
-	TRBV2	TRBJ2-2	TRBD2	TGTGCCAGCAGCGATCCGTCCCTAGCGGGAGTATTTGGGAACACCGGGGAGCTGTTTTTT	CASSDPSLAGVFGNTGELFF
-	TRBV4-1	TRBJ2-7	-	TGCGCCAGCAGCAGGGACCGCCAGGAGGGGAACTACGAGCAGTACTTC	CASSRDRQEGNYEQYF
-	TRBV7-8	TRBJ2-5	TRBD2	TGTGCCAGCAGCTTGGGACTAGCGGGGGGGCGGTTGGAGACCCAGTACTTC	CASSLGLAGGRLETQYF
-	TRBV7-9	TRBJ1-3	-	TGTGCCAGCAGCTTGACAGAATCTGGAAACACCATATATTTT	CASSLTESGNTIYF
-	TRBV21-1	TRBJ1-5	-	TGTGCCAGCACCTTCGCGGGGTGGAGGGACTATAGCAATCAGCCCCAGCATTTT	CASTFAGWRDYSNQPQHF
-	TRBV28	TRBJ2-5	TRBD1	TGTGCCAGCAGTTTGGGGACAGGGTGGCAAGAGACCCAGTACTTC	CASSLGTGWQETQYF
-	TRBV6-5	TRBJ2-7	TRBD1	TGTGCCGTCCGCCGTCGAGGACAGGGGGCGGAGGAGCAGTACTTC	CAVRRRGQGAEEQYF
-	TRBV4-2	TRBJ2-7	TRBD2	TGTGCCAGCAGCCACAATAGCGGGGGGGCTAACGAGCAGTACTTC	CASSHNSGGANEQYF
-	TRBV2	TRBJ2-7	-	TGTGCCAGCTCTTCCCTGCGGACGGGGAACTACGAGCAGTACTTC	CASSSLRTGNYEQYF
-	TRBV2	TRBJ2-2	-	TGTGCCAGCAACCAGGCTGGGGAGCTGTTTTTT	CASNQAGELFF
-	TRBV28	TRBJ1-6	TRBD1	TGTGCCAGCAGTCCGCGACAGGGGGTTTCCTATAATTCACCCCTCCACTTT	CASSPRQGVSYNSPLHF
-	TRBV28	TRBJ1-1	TRBD1	TGTGCCAGCAGGTGGCGACAGGGCATTTTCTTT	CASRWRQGIFF
-	TRBV5-1	TRBJ2-7	-	TGCGCCAGCAGCTTGAGCGCCTACGAGCAGTACTTC	CASSLSAYEQYF
-	TRBV6-1	TRBJ1-2	-	TGTGCCAGCACGGAACCAGGAATCTATGGCTACACCTTC	CASTEPGIYGYTF
-	TRBV7-8	TRBJ2-5	-	TGTGCCAGCACGAGGAGTGTCGAGACCCAGTACTTC	CASTRSVETQYF
once	TRBV30	TRBJ2-7	TRBD1	TGTGCCTGGAAGGCGACAGGGGAGTACGAGCAGTACTTC	CAWKATGEYEQYF
once	TRBV27	TRBJ1-1	-	TGTGCCAGCAGTTTATCTTTCCGGGTCCCGTGGGACACTGAAGCTTTCTTT	CASSLSFRVPWDTEAFF
-	TRBV4-1	TRBJ2-5	TRBD2	TGCGCCAGCAGCCAAGGGCTACTAGCGACCAGCGGGGAGACCCAGTACTTC	CASSQGLLATSGETQYF
-	TRBV5-4	TRBJ2-7	-	TGTGCCAGCAGCGTTGGGCACAGTAACCACCTCTACGAGCAGTACTTC	CASSVGHSNHLYEQYF
-	TRBV10-3	TRBJ2-1	TRBD1	TGTGCCGCCTCCCCGACAGGGCCAGGGGTGCAGTTCTTC	CAASPTGPGVQFF